This T cell receptor beta chain was sequenced for a study of blood T cell repertoires in COVID-19 (TCRdb year 2020). Describing the broader study: Samples from collaborators originated in the United States, Italy and Spain and spanned both the acute and convalescent phases of COVID-19. A freely available public database, intended as a resource for researchers studying the immune response to SARS-CoV-2, is where the repertoires were released. HLA class I and class II types, where available, came from metadata supplied by the sample provider rather than from assay-based typing. The prospective study material was composed of cDNA or gDNA derived from T cells, B-cell-depleted T cells, or PBMCs. Samples came from the ongoing ImmuneRACE study (first 160 participants) plus 1,254 subjects from 6 global collaborators. Subjects who had been exposed to COVID-19, were actively infected with it, or had recovered from it provided the deeply sampled blood TCRbeta repertoires that made up the dataset. A de-identified subject ID, COVID-19 status, age in years and sex were almost always included in the sample metadata. The full study reports these points: The amount of clinical and demographic metadata varied by source and participant and was provided uncurated.

The immunoSEQ Assay, a bias-controlled multiplex PCR, was used to amplify TCRbeta CDR3 regions from genomic DNA. Regarding the original processing steps: Within the assay, amplification of reference gene primers was used to estimate how many nucleated cells each sample contained. To quantify the absolute abundance of each unique TCRbeta CDR3 rearrangement, sequence reads were collapsed and filtered. For each sample, productive Simpson clonality was calculated as the square root of Simpson's diversity index across productive rearrangements. This immuneACCESS table, as held by TCRdb, lists in-frame sequences with V and J called but not all clones. Of the missing ones, under half trace to an unresolved V gene in checked studies; the others have no known cause. V and J calls and clone size come straight from that table; D and trimming were deduced from the DNA. The sample table lists more than 200,000 clones, over 70% of them with a count of one. Around 26% of the sample goes to the ten largest clones.

The CDR3, cysteine through phenylalanine, is 16 amino acids long. CDR3 DNA only is kept here, 48 bases in frame from base 1. Germline trimming amounts to 5 bases on V and 8 bases on J, with 13 as the count of junction bases outside the gene matches. From a lookup of the germline V gene, CDR1 and CDR2 are MGHRA and YSYEKL. Whole blood was collected in K2EDTA tubes by collaborating institutions according to the institutions' own protocols. For TCRbeta analysis, collaborators shipped samples as frozen whole blood, isolated PBMCs, or DNA extracted from either of those sample types. With regard to this clone: The specificity of this receptor is unknown. No per-base quality is available; no much larger clone lies one base away.

Sequenced sample: peripheral blood. Recombination connected TRBV4-1 to TRBJ2-1; a stretch of 9 junction bases matches TRBD2. The receptor's source is a man aged 35-49 years with acute or convalescent COVID-19. The CDR3 here reads CASSIVGGRARDEQFF. At the DNA level, the sequence is TGCGCCAGCAGCATTGTGGGCGGGAGGGCGAGGGATGAGCAGTTCTTC.